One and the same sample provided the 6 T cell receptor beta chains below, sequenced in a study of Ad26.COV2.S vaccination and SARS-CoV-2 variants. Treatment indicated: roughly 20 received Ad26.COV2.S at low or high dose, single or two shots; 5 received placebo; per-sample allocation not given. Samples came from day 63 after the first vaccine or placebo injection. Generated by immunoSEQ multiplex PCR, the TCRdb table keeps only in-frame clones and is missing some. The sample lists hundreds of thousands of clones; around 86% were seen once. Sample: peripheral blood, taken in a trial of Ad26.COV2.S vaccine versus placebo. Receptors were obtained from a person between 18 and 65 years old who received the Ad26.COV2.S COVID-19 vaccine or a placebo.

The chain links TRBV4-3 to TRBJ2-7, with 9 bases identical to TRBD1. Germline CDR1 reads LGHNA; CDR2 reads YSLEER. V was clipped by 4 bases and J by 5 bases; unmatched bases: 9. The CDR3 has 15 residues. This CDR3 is CASSLGQGRFDEQYF. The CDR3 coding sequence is TGCGCCAGCAGCCTCGGACAGGGGAGGTTTGACGAGCAGTACTTC.

DNA for the CDR3: TGTGCCAGCAGCCTTTCGCTTAACCGTGAAGCTTTCTTT. It is translated as CASSLSLNREAFF. V is TRBV5-5 and J is TRBJ1-1, with D unresolved. Trimming cost V 4 bases and J 7 bases, with 14 bases left between them. Germline assignment: CDR1 SGHKS and CDR2 YYEKEE (reference sequence). This CDR3 comprises 13 residues.

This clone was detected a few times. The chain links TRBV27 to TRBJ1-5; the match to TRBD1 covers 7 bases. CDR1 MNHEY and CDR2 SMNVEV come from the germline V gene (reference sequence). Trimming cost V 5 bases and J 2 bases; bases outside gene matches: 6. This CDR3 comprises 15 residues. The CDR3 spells CASSRSGQGNQPQHF. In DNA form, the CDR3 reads TGTGCCAGCAGTCGATCTGGACAGGGCAATCAGCCCCAGCATTTT.

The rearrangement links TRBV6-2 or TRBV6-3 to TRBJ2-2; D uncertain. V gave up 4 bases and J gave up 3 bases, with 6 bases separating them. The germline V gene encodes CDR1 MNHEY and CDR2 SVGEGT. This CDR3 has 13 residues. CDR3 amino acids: CASSSLYTGELFF. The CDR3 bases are TGTGCCAGCAGTTCCCTATACACCGGGGAGCTGTTTTTT.

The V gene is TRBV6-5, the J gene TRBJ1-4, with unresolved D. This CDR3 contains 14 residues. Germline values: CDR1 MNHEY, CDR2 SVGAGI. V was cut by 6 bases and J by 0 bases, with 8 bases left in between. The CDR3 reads CASRDRSTNEKLFF. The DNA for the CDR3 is TGTGCCAGCAGAGATAGGTCAACTAATGAAAAACTGTTTTTT.

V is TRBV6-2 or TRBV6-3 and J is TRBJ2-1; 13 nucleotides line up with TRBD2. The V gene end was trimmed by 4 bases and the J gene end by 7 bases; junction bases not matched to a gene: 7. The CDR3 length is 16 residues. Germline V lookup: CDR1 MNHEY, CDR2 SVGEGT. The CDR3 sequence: CASSWAGTSGVNEQFF. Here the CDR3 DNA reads TGTGCCAGCAGTTGGGCCGGGACTAGCGGGGTAAATGAGCAGTTCTTC.